Each of the 16 T cell receptor beta chains below was sequenced from the same sample in a study of T cell repertoires in cytomegalovirus infection. MiXCR was run by TCRdb on the reads, yielding one entry per CDR3 protein. The table has about 830,000 distinct CDR3 sequences, 30% to 35% seen once; the top ten hold roughly 12%. The antigens these receptors bind are not known. Sequenced material: cultured CD8+ T cells from PBMCs, taken from culture after CMV antigen stimulation. These receptors all come from a human donor in good health (CMV status not recorded). Some clones in this sample may be carry-over from other donors' samples.

The V and J genes are TRBV4-1 and TRBJ2-1, with D hard to call. CDR3 size: 15 residues. CDR1 is MGHRA and CDR2 is YSYEKL in the germline V gene. V was trimmed by 0 bases and J by 8 bases, leaving 14 bases between them. The CDR3 region is CASSQESSLRDEQFF. The DNA of the CDR3 is TGCGCCAGCAGCCAAGAAAGCAGCCTTAGGGATGAGCAGTTCTTC.

This clonotype was recorded once. The chain recombines TRBV4-2 with TRBJ2-3; 13 bases align to TRBD2. The junction had 9 bases not matched to a gene; V was cut back by 4 bases and J by 5 bases. Germline loops: CDR1 LGHNA, CDR2 YNFKEQ. This CDR3 comprises 17 residues. As DNA, the CDR3 is TGTGCCAGCAGCCTATGGACTAGCGGGGGCCCCGGAGATACGCAGTATTTT. Protein sequence: CASSLWTSGGPGDTQYF.

This clonotype has a handful of counts. The J gene is TRBJ1-2, the V gene TRBV7-9; no firm D call. The V gene's germline CDR1 is SEHNR and CDR2 FQNEAQ (reference sequence). The length of the CDR3 is 14 residues. Between the trimmed V and J ends, which lost 7 bases and 1 base, there was a span of 13 bases. CDR3 residues: CASTRRTDNYGYTF. The CDR3 DNA sequence: TGTGCCAGCACCCGTCGAACAGATAACTATGGCTACACCTTC.

The chain carries TRBV6-5 and TRBJ2-3; D unresolved. Trimming stripped 5 bases from V and 8 bases from J, with 14 bases between. The germline gives CDR1 MNHEY, CDR2 SVGAGI. This CDR3 spans 13 amino acids. The CDR3 is CASSEAQGFTQYF. The CDR3 DNA reads as TGTGCCAGCAGTGAAGCCCAAGGCTTTACGCAGTATTTT.

This clonotype was seen just once. The rearrangement uses TRBV24-1 and TRBJ1-1, with D tentatively TRBD1 (5 bases). V lost 5 bases and J lost 6, with 15 bases in between. The CDR3 covers 14 residues. Germline V lookup: CDR1 KGHDR, CDR2 SFDVKD. Here the CDR3 reads CATSGGPRGAEAFF. The DNA of the CDR3 is TGTGCCACCAGTGGTGGCCCAAGGGGAGCTGAAGCTTTCTTT.

This clonotype was recorded a few times. The V and J genes are TRBV2 and TRBJ1-1; 10 bases match TRBD1. Looked up from germline, CDR1 is SNHLY and CDR2 is FYNNEI. V shed 6 bases, J shed 3 bases, and the junction held 4 bases outside the gene matches. The CDR3 spans 14 residues. The chain's CDR3 is CASRGQGVDTEAFF. CDR3 in DNA: TGTGCCAGCAGAGGACAGGGGGTGGACACTGAAGCTTTCTTT.

This clonotype was counted at least ten times. The J gene is TRBJ2-4, the V gene TRBV7-2, with D maybe TRBD1 (6 bases). Trimming cost V 4 bases and J 3 bases, with 28 bases left between them. CDR3 length equals 20 residues. Germline-derived CDR1 and CDR2 are SGHTA and FQGNSA. The CDR3 protein is CASSSHPNYRELYDKNIQYF. CDR3 coding DNA: TGTGCCAGCAGCTCCCACCCAAATTACAGGGAACTGTACGACAAAAACATTCAGTACTTC.

This chain links TRBV10-3 with TRBJ1-2, with D possibly TRBD1 on 6 matching bases. The CDR3 covers 12 residues. Germline V gene lookup returns CDR1 ENHRY and CDR2 SYGVKD. Trimming pared 8 bases from V and 5 bases from J, leaving 12 bases between. The CDR3 region is CAIGDTTYGYTF. The CDR3 DNA follows: TGTGCCATCGGGGACACGACGTATGGCTACACCTTC.

This clonotype has more than one count but fewer than ten. This chain joins TRBV7-6 and TRBJ2-2, with D tentatively TRBD1 (5 bases). Germline CDR1 and CDR2: SGHVS and FNYEAQ. V gave up 7 bases and J gave up 2 bases, with 11 bases separating them. The CDR3 covers 14 residues. Written as DNA, the CDR3 is TGTGCCAGCACTTTAGGGGTCAACACCGGGGAGCTGTTTTTT. Its translation: CASTLGVNTGELFF.

V usage is TRBV29-1 and J usage is TRBJ1-2; TRBD1 is a possible D gene (5 bases). CDR1 SQVTM and CDR2 ANQGSEA come from the germline V gene. V was shortened by 3 bases and J by 6 bases, with 11 bases between the two germline ends. The CDR3 spans 12 residues. The CDR3 reads CSVEKGYDGYTF. CDR3 nucleotide sequence: TGCAGCGTTGAGAAGGGGTACGATGGCTACACCTTC.

This clonotype was counted between two and nine times. The chain recombines TRBV5-1 with TRBJ2-7; D not certain. CDR1 is SGHRS, CDR2 YFSETQ, per germline. Trimming removed 7 bases from V and 2 bases from J, with 16 bases in between. The CDR3 spans 14 residues. The CDR3 loop is CASAHMANPYEQYF. The CDR3 nucleotides are TGCGCCAGCGCCCACATGGCAAACCCCTACGAGCAGTACTTC.

This clonotype showed up many times. This sequence joins TRBV7-2 and TRBJ2-1; D perhaps matches TRBD1 (5 bases). The length of the CDR3 is 14 residues. Germline CDR1 and CDR2: SGHTA and FQGNSA. V lost 5 bases to trimming and J lost 7 bases, with 15 bases between them. For the CDR3, the DNA is TGTGCCAGCAGCGACTTCAGGGCAGGGAATGAGCAGTTCTTC. Its translation is CASSDFRAGNEQFF.

The chain uses TRBV7-9 and TRBJ2-5, with 10 bases matching TRBD1. Germline values: CDR1 SEHNR, CDR2 FQNEAQ (reference sequence). CDR3 length equals 14 residues. V was pared by 8 bases and J by 3 bases, with 6 bases of the junction left unmatched. CDR3 residues: CASVTGGAEETQYF. The CDR3 DNA reads as TGTGCCAGCGTGACAGGGGGCGCGGAAGAGACCCAGTACTTC. The variable domain in full, completed from reference TRBV7-9 and TRBJ2-5, reads DTGVSQNPRHKITKRGQNVTFRCDPISEHNRLYWYRQTLGQGPEFLTYFQNEAQLEKSRLLSDRFSAERPKGSFSTLEIQRTEQGDSAMYLCASVTGGAEETQYFGPGTRLLVL.

The gene calls are TRBV12-3 or TRBV12-4 and TRBJ2-3, with TRBD1 as a possible D gene (5 bases). Trimming removed 3 bases at V and 0 bases at J, with 13 bases between. This CDR3 region has 16 residues. CDR3 bases: TGTGCCAGCAGTTTCCCAGGGATTCCTAGCACAGATACGCAGTATTTT. Its protein is CASSFPGIPSTDTQYF.

The genes are TRBV4-1 and TRBJ1-5; no definite D call. CDR1 and CDR2 from the germline V gene are MGHRA and YSYEKL. This CDR3 has 14 residues. The germline V and J ends were trimmed by 3 bases and 2 bases, with 8 bases remaining between them. The DNA for the CDR3 is TGCGCCAGCAGCCATGGCCGGGGCAATCAGCCCCAGCATTTT. Amino acid sequence: CASSHGRGNQPQHF.

The genes are TRBV7-9 and TRBJ1-4; 7 bases are a match to TRBD1. This CDR3 has 16 amino acids. V trimming: 1 base; J trimming: 5 bases; junction bases outside the gene matches: 7. Germline CDR1 SEHNR, CDR2 FQNEAQ (reference sequence). The CDR3 DNA follows: TGTGCCAGCAGCTTAGAGGGGGCAGGGGCGAATGAAAAACTGTTTTTT. Protein sequence: CASSLEGAGANEKLFF.